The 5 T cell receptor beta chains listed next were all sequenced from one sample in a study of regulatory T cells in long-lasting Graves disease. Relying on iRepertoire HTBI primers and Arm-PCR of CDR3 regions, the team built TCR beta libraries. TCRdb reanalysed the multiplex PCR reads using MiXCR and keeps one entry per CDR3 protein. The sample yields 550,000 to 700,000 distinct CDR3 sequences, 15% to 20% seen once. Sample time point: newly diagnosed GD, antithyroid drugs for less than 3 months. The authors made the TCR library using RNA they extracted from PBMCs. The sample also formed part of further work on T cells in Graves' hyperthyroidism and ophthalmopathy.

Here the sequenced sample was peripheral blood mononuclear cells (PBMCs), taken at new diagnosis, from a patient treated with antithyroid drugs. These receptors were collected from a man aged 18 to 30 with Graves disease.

CDR3 loop: CSARDSPSEQYF. The CDR3 bases are TGCAGTGCCCGGGACAGCCCTTCCGAGCAGTACTTC. This rearrangement joins TRBV20-1 to TRBJ2-7, with 7 bases aligning to TRBD1. Trimming at V came to 6 bases and at J to 6 bases, leaving 8 bases not matched to a gene. This CDR3 comprises 12 residues. The germline V gene has CDR1 DFQATT and CDR2 SNEGSKA (reference sequence).

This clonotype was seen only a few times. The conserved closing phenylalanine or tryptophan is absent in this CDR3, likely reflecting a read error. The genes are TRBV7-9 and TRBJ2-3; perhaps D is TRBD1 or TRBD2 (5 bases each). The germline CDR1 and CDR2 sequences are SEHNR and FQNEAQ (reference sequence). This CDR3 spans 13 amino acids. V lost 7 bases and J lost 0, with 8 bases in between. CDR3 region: CASIGTSTDTQYL. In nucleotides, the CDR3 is TGTGCCAGCATCGGGACCAGCACAGATACGCAGTATCTT.

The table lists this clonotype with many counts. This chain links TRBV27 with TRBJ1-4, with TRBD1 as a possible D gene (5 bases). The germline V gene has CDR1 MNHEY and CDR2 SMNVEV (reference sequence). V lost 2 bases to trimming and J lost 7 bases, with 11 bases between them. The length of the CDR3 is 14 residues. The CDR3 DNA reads TGTGCCAGCAGTTTAGGGGGAGGTGGTGAAAAACTGTTTTTT. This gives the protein CASSLGGGGEKLFF.

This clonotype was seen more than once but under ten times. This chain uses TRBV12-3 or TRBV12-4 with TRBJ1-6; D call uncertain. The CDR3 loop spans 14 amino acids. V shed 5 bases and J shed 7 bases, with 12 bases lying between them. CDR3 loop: CASSLSRTNSPLHF. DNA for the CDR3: TGTGCCAGCAGTCTCTCACGGACCAATTCACCCCTCCACTTT.

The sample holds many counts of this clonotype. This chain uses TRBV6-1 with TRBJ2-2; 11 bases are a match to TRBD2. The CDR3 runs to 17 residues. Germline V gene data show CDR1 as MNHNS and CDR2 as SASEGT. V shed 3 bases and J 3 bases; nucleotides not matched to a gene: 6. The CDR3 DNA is TGTGCCAGCAGTGACTACCGACTAGCGGGGCACACCGGGGAGCTGTTTTTT. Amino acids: CASSDYRLAGHTGELFF.